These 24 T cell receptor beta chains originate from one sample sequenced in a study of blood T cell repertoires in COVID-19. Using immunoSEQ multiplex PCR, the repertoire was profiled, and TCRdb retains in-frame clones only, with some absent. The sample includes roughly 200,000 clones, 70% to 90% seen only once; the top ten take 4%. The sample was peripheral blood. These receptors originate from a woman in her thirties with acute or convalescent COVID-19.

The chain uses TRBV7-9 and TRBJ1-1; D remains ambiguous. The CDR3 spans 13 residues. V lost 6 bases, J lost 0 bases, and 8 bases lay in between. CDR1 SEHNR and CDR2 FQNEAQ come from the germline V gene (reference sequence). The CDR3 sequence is CASRGPMNTEAFF. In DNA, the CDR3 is TGTGCCAGCAGGGGCCCCATGAACACTGAAGCTTTCTTT. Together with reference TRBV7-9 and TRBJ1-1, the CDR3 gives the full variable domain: DTGVSQNPRHKITKRGQNVTFRCDPISEHNRLYWYRQTLGQGPEFLTYFQNEAQLEKSRLLSDRFSAERPKGSFSTLEIQRTEQGDSAMYLCASRGPMNTEAFFGQGTRLTVV.

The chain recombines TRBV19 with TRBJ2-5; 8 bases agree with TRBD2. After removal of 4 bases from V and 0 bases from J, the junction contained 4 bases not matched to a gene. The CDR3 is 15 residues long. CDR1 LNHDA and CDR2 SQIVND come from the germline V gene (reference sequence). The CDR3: CASSTGTSYQETQYF. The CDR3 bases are TGTGCCAGTAGTACCGGGACTAGTTACCAAGAGACCCAGTACTTC.

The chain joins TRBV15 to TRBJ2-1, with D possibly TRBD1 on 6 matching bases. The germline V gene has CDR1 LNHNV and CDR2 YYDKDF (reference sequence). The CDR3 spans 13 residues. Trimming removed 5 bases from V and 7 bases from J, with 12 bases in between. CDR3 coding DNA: TGTGCCACCAGCGACCGTAGGGGGAATGAGCAGTTCTTC. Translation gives CATSDRRGNEQFF.

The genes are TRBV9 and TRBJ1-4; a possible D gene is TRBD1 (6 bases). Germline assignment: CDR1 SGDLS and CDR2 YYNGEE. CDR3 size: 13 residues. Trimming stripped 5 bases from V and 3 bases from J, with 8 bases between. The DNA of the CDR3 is TGTGCCAGCAGGGGGGCTTCTAATGAAAAACTGTTTTTT. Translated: CASRGASNEKLFF. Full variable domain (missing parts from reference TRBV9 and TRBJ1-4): DSGVTQTPKHLITATGQRVTLRCSPRSGDLSVYWYQQSLDQGLQFLIQYYNGEERAKGNILERFSAQQFPDLHSELNLSSLELGDSALYFCASRGASNEKLFFGSGTQLSVL.

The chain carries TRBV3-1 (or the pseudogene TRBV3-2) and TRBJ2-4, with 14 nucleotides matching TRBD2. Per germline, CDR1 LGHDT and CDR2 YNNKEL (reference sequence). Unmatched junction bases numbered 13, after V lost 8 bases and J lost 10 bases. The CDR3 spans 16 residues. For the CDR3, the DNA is TGTGCCAGCCGGCCGACTAGCGGGAGGGGCCGTAGTATTCAGTACTTC. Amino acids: CASRPTSGRGRSIQYF.

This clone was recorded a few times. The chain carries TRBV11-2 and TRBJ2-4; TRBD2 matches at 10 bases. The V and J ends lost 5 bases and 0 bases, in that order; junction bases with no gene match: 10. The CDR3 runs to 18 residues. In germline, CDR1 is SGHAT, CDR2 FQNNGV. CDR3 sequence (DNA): TGTGCCAGCAGCCCCCGACTAGCGGGCTATCTAGCCAAAAACATTCAGTACTTC. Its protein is CASSPRLAGYLAKNIQYF.

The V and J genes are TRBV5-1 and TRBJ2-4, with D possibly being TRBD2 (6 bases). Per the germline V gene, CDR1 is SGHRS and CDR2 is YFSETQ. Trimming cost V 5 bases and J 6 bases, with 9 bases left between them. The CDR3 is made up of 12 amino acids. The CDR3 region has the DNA TGCGCCAGCAGTGTGGGGGGAAACATTCAGTACTTC. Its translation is CASSVGGNIQYF.

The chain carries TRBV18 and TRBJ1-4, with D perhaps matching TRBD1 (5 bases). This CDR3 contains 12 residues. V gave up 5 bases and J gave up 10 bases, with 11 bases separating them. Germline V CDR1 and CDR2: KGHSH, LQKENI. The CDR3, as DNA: TGTGCCAGCTCATCTACCCAGGGAAAACTGTTTTTT. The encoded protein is CASSSTQGKLFF. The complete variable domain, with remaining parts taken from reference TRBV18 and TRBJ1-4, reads NAGVMQNPRHLVRRRGQEARLRCSPMKGHSHVYWYRQLPEEGLKFMVYLQKENIIDESGMPKERFSAEFPKEGPSILRIQQVVRGDSAAYFCASSSTQGKLFFGSGTQLSVL.

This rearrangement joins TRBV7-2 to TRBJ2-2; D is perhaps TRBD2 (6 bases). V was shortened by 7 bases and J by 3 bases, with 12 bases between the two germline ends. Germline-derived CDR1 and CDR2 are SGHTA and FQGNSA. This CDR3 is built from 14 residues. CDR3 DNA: TGTGCCAGCACTCGGGACTTTCACACCGGGGAGCTGTTTTTT. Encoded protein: CASTRDFHTGELFF.

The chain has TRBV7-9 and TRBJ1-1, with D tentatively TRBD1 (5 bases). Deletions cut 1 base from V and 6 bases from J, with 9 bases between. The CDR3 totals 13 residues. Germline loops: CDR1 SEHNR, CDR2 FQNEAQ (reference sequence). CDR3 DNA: TGTGCCAGCAGCTTAGGGGGCCTAGCTGAAGCTTTCTTT. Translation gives CASSLGGLAEAFF.

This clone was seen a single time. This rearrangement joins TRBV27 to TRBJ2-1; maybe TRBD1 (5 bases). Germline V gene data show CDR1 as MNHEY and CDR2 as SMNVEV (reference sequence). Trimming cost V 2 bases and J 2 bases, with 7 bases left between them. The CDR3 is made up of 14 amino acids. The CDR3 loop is CASSLRGTYNEQFF. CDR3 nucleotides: TGTGCCAGCAGTTTAAGGGGTACCTACAATGAGCAGTTCTTC.

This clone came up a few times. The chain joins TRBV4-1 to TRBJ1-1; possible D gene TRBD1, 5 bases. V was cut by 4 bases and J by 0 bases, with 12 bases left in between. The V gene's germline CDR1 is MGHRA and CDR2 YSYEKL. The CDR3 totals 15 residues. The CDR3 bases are TGCGCCAGCAGCCGCCAAGGGGCCATGAACACTGAAGCTTTCTTT. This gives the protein CASSRQGAMNTEAFF.

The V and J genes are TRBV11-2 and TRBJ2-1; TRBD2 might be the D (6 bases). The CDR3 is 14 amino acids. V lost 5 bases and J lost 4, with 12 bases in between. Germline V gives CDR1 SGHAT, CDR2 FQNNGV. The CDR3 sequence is CASSHRDSYNEQFF. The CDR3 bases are TGTGCCAGCAGCCACCGGGACTCTTACAATGAGCAGTTCTTC.

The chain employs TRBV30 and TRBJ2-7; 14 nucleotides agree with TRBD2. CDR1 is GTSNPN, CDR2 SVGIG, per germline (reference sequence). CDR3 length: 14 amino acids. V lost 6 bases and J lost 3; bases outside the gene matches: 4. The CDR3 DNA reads TGTGCCTGTACCGGGACTAGCGGGGGCTACGAGCAGTACTTC. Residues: CACTGTSGGYEQYF.

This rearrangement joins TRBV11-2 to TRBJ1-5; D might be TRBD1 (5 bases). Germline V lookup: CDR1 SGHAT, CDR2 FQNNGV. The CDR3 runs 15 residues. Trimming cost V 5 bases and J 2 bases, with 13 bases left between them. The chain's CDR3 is CASSIGGFGNQPQHF. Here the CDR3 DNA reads TGTGCCAGCAGCATCGGGGGTTTTGGCAATCAGCCCCAGCATTTT.

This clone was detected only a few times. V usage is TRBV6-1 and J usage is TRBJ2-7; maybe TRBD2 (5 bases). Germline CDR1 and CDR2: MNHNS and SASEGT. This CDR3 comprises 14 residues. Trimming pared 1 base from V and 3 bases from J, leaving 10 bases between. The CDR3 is CASSEGGFNYEQYF. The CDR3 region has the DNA TGTGCCAGCAGTGAAGGAGGGTTCAACTACGAGCAGTACTTC.

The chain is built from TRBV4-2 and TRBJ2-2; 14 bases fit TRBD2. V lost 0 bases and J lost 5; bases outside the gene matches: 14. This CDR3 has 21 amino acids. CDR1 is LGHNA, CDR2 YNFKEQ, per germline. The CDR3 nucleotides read TGTGCCAGCAGCCAAGATCCCCTTCGACTAGCGGGAGGGCCCGGAACCGGGGAGCTGTTTTTT. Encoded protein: CASSQDPLRLAGGPGTGELFF.

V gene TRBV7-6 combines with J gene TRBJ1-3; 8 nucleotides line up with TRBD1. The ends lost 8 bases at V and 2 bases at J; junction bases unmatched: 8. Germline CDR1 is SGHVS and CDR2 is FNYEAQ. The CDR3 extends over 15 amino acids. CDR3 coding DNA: TGTGCCAGCCAAGCAGGGGGCAAAGCTGGAAACACCATATATTTT. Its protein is CASQAGGKAGNTIYF.

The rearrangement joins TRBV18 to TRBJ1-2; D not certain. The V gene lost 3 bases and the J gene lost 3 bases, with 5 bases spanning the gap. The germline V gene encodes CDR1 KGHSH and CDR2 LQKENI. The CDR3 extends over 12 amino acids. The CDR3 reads CASSPGDYGYTF. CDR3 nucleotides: TGTGCCAGCTCACCGGGCGACTATGGCTACACCTTC.

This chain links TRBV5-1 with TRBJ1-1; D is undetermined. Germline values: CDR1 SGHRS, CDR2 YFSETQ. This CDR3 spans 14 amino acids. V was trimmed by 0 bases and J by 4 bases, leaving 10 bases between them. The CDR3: CASSLATRGTEAFF. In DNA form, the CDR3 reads TGCGCCAGCAGCTTGGCCACGCGGGGCACTGAAGCTTTCTTT.

The CDR3 region has the DNA TGTGCCAGCAGTGAGGACAGGGGGCCCTATGGCTACACCTTC. This encodes CASSEDRGPYGYTF. V usage is TRBV25-1 and J usage is TRBJ1-2, with 11 nucleotides matching TRBD1. Germline V gives CDR1 MGHDK, CDR2 SYGVNS. CDR3 length equals 14 residues. The V and J ends lost 3 bases and 4 bases, in that order; junction bases with no gene match: 1.

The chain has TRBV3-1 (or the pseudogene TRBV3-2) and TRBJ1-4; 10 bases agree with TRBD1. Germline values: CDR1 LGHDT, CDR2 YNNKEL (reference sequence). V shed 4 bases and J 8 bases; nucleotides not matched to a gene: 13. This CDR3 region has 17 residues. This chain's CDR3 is CASSLSLPGQGNEKLFF. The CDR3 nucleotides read TGTGCCAGCAGCCTCAGCCTACCGGGACAGGGGAACGAAAAACTGTTTTTT.

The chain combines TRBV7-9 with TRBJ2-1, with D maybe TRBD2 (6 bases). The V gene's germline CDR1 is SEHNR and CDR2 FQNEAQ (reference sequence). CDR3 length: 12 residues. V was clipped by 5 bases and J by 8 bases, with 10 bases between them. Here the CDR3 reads CASSPGVYEQFF. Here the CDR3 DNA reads TGTGCCAGCAGCCCGGGGGTATATGAGCAGTTCTTC.

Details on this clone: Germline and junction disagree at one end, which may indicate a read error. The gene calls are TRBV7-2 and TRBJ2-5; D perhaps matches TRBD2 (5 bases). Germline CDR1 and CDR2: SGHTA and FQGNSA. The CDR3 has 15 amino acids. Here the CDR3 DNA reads TGTGCCAGCAGCCTAGCCCCTCTCCGGGAAGAGACCCAGTACTTC. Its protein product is CASSLAPLREETQYF.